Below are 32 T cell receptor beta chains sequenced from a single sample in a study of Graves' ophthalmopathy and Graves' hyperthyroidism. As the template, RNA transcripts were used to amplify TCR beta CDR3 regions. The first round was an RT-PCR with HTBI primers, and the second round was a multiplex PCR. TCRdb processed the multiplex PCR reads anew with MiXCR; each CDR3 protein has one entry. Among over a million distinct CDR3 sequences, roughly two fifths were seen once, and the ten largest hold roughly 11%. The sample comprised peripheral blood or thyroid tissue (not recorded which). These receptors were collected from an adult man with Graves' hyperthyroidism.

This clonotype was picked up many times. The chain recombines TRBV20-1 with TRBJ2-5, with no clear D. Germline V CDR1 and CDR2: DFQATT, SNEGSKA (reference sequence). This CDR3 is 12 amino acids long. Trimming left V 1 base short and J 4 bases short, with 7 bases between. The CDR3 reads CSARGQVETQYF. In DNA form, the CDR3 reads TGCAGTGCTAGAGGACAAGTAGAGACCCAGTACTTC.

This clonotype was seen ten or more times. In nucleotides, the CDR3 is TGTGCCAGCAAACCTGAGGAGTACCGTAGCTACACCTTC. It yields the protein CASKPEEYRSYTF. V and J are TRBV12-3 or TRBV12-4 and TRBJ1-2; the D is unclear. Trimming shortened V by 7 bases and J by 9 bases, and 18 bases separated the two germline ends. The length of the CDR3 is 13 residues.

This chain joins TRBV24-1 and TRBJ2-6; D possibly corresponds to TRBD1 (6 bases). Germline loops: CDR1 KGHDR, CDR2 SFDVKD. CDR3 length: 17 amino acids. Deletions cut 5 bases from V and 2 bases from J, with 15 bases between. The CDR3 loop is CATSGSPGTPGANVLTF. In nucleotides, the CDR3 is TGTGCCACCAGTGGAAGCCCCGGGACACCTGGGGCCAACGTCCTGACTTTC.

For this clonotype: The junction and the germline gene differ at one end; a read error may be behind it. The CDR3 loop is CASSLVASGGTGELLF. The CDR3 DNA follows: TGTGCCAGCAGCTTAGTGGCTAGCGGCGGCACCGGGGAGCTGCTTTTT. V and J are TRBV11-2 and TRBJ2-2, with 7 bases matching TRBD2. CDR1 and CDR2 (germline): SGHAT, FQNNGV. This CDR3 comprises 16 residues.

This clonotype was counted only a few times. The genes are TRBV27 and TRBJ2-7; the D is unclear. Trimming left V 3 bases short and J 5 bases short, with 11 bases between. Germline V lookup: CDR1 MNHEY, CDR2 SMNVEV (reference sequence). This CDR3 has 13 residues. The CDR3 protein is CASSFGPVNEQYF. In nucleotides, the CDR3 is TGTGCCAGCAGTTTCGGACCCGTCAACGAGCAGTACTTC.

The sample holds one count of this clonotype. V is TRBV10-2 and J is TRBJ1-1; D not resolved. V gave up 4 bases and J gave up 6 bases, with 15 bases separating them. CDR3 length: 14 amino acids. The germline V gene encodes CDR1 WSHSY and CDR2 SAAADI. The CDR3 DNA is TGCGCCAGCAGTGTCCAGAGGGAGTGGGCTGAAGCTTTCTTT. It yields the protein CASSVQREWAEAFF.

The table lists this clonotype with many counts. CDR3 residues: CSAKPPTGKDSPLHF. For the CDR3, the DNA is TGCAGTGCTAAACCCCCGACAGGGAAGGATTCACCCCTCCACTTT. V is TRBV20-1 and J is TRBJ1-6, with 7 bases lining up with TRBD1. V was pared by 4 bases and J by 8 bases, with 11 bases of the junction left unmatched. The V gene's germline CDR1 is DFQATT and CDR2 SNEGSKA (reference sequence). This CDR3 region has 15 residues.

The CDR3: CASSLSGKDTGETQYF. CDR3 in DNA: TGTGCCAGCAGCTTAAGCGGGAAGGACACCGGGGAGACCCAGTACTTC. The chain carries TRBV7-2 and TRBJ2-5; 7 bases match TRBD2. V gave up 2 bases and J gave up 5 bases; unmatched junction bases: 11. Germline CDR1 SGHTA, CDR2 FQGNSA. This CDR3 comprises 16 residues.

There are many counts of this clonotype. The chain uses TRBV20-1 and TRBJ2-2, with D maybe TRBD2 (6 bases). V was trimmed by 0 bases and J by 8 bases, leaving 16 bases between them. CDR3 length: 15 residues. Germline-derived CDR1 and CDR2 are DFQATT and SNEGSKA (reference sequence). The CDR3 reads CSARDRRGGTGELFF. CDR3 DNA sequence: TGCAGTGCTAGAGATCGGAGGGGAGGTACGGGGGAGCTGTTTTTT.

This rearrangement joins TRBV29-1 to TRBJ1-5; D might be TRBD1 (5 bases). V shed 7 bases and J shed 2 bases, with 15 bases lying between them. CDR3 length equals 14 residues. CDR1 SQVTM and CDR2 ANQGSEA come from the germline V gene. CDR3 nucleotides: TGCAGCGCCTCGGGGGGGAGTGGCAATCAGCCCCAGCATTTT. As protein: CSASGGSGNQPQHF.

At least ten counts were recorded for this clonotype. The rearrangement uses TRBV29-1 and TRBJ2-5; TRBD1 or TRBD2 may be the D gene (5 bases each). The CDR3 covers 14 residues. The V end was cut by 5 bases, the J end by 2 bases, with 15 bases between. Germline assignment: CDR1 SQVTM and CDR2 ANQGSEA. CDR3 loop: CSVPRAGAQETQYF. The DNA for the CDR3 is TGCAGCGTTCCGAGGGCCGGGGCTCAAGAGACCCAGTACTTC.

The rearrangement links TRBV19 to TRBJ1-5; maybe TRBD1 (5 bases). Germline V gene lookup returns CDR1 LNHDA and CDR2 SQIVND (reference sequence). The CDR3 sequence is 16 residues long. V lost 5 bases and J lost 2, with 16 bases in between. For the CDR3, the DNA is TGTGCCAGTAGTGGGGGGGTCTCGTATGGCAATCAGCCCCAGCATTTT. It translates to CASSGGVSYGNQPQHF.

This chain uses TRBV10-3 with TRBJ1-2; the D gene is possibly TRBD1 (5 bases). From germline, CDR1 is ENHRY and CDR2 SYGVKD. Between the trimmed V and J ends, which lost 5 bases and 8 bases, there was a span of 6 bases. The CDR3 consists of 10 residues. CDR3 bases: TGTGCCATCAGTCCAGGGGGCTACACCTTC. It yields the protein CAISPGGYTF.

Many counts were recorded for this clonotype. This sequence joins TRBV7-9 and TRBJ1-1; unclear D gene. The V and J ends lost 7 bases and 3 bases respectively, with 12 bases between them. Germline CDR1 reads SEHNR; CDR2 reads FQNEAQ (reference sequence). The CDR3 sequence is 13 residues long. CDR3 sequence: CASNPGEHTEAFF. CDR3 DNA: TGTGCCAGCAATCCCGGGGAGCACACTGAAGCTTTCTTT. The variable domain in full, completed from reference TRBV7-9 and TRBJ1-1, reads DTGVSQNPRHKITKRGQNVTFRCDPISEHNRLYWYRQTLGQGPEFLTYFQNEAQLEKSRLLSDRFSAERPKGSFSTLEIQRTEQGDSAMYLCASNPGEHTEAFFGQGTRLTVV.

The rearrangement links TRBV2 to TRBJ2-5, with TRBD2 matching 12 bases. The junction had 10 bases not matched to a gene; V was cut back by 10 bases and J by 1 base. Germline CDR1 reads SNHLY; CDR2 reads FYNNEI. The CDR3 has 16 residues. The CDR3 reads CATPLTSGGLQETQYF. The DNA of the CDR3 is TGTGCCACGCCCCTAACTAGCGGGGGGCTCCAAGAGACCCAGTACTTC.

This clonotype was observed a handful of times. The chain is built from TRBV12-3 or TRBV12-4 and TRBJ2-7; D perhaps matches TRBD2 (6 bases). This CDR3 region has 14 residues. V shed 5 bases and J shed 4 bases, with 15 bases lying between them. Here the CDR3 DNA reads TGTGCCAGCAGTCCCTTCAGGGCGGGATACGAGCAGTACTTC. As protein: CASSPFRAGYEQYF.

This clonotype was counted ten times or more. The V and J genes are TRBV15 and TRBJ2-7, with 8 bases identical to TRBD2. Germline CDR1 reads LNHNV; CDR2 reads YYDKDF (reference sequence). V was pared by 0 bases and J by 2 bases, with 6 bases of the junction left unmatched. The CDR3 runs to 16 residues. CDR3: CATSRDSAGGPYEQYF. Here the CDR3 DNA reads TGTGCCACCAGCAGAGATAGTGCGGGAGGTCCCTACGAGCAGTACTTC. The full variable domain, completed using reference TRBV15 and TRBJ2-7, is DAMVIQNPRYQVTQFGKPVTLSCSQTLNHNVMYWYQQKSSQAPKLLFHYYDKDFNNEADTPDNFQSRRPNTSFCFLDIRSPGLGDTAMYLCATSRDSAGGPYEQYFGPGTRLTVT.

At least ten counts were recorded for this clonotype. The J gene is TRBJ2-7, the V gene TRBV24-1, with D tentatively TRBD2 (5 bases). From germline, CDR1 is KGHDR and CDR2 SFDVKD. The ends were cut back, 3 bases at V and 0 bases at J, with 14 bases in the middle. CDR3 size: 16 residues. The CDR3 DNA reads TGTGCCACCAGTGATAGGCGGGCAGCCAGCTCCTACGAGCAGTACTTC. Protein product: CATSDRRAASSYEQYF.

V usage is TRBV10-3 and J usage is TRBJ2-7, with 8 nucleotides matching TRBD1. The CDR3 has 15 residues. The junction had 7 bases not matched to a gene; V was cut back by 4 bases and J by 2 bases. Per the germline V gene, CDR1 is ENHRY and CDR2 is SYGVKD. CDR3: CAISASQGATYEQYF. The CDR3 DNA reads TGTGCCATCAGTGCTTCCCAGGGGGCAACCTACGAGCAGTACTTC.

The chain recombines TRBV11-2 with TRBJ1-6; D gene uncertain. Between the trimmed V and J ends, which lost 0 bases and 10 bases, there was a span of 16 bases. Per germline, CDR1 SGHAT and CDR2 FQNNGV. This CDR3 region has 16 residues. CDR3 sequence reads: CASSLDGLGVESPLHF. The CDR3 coding sequence is TGTGCCAGCAGCTTAGACGGACTCGGGGTTGAGTCACCCCTCCACTTT.

This clonotype was seen a single time. The V call is TRBV5-4, the J call TRBJ2-5; tentative D call: TRBD1 (5 bases). Germline V gene lookup returns CDR1 SGHNT and CDR2 YYREEE (reference sequence). The CDR3 has 15 residues. V lost 0 bases and J lost 5, with 14 bases in between. Here the CDR3 reads CASSLEAGRGETQYF. The CDR3 nucleotides are TGTGCCAGCAGCTTGGAGGCAGGGCGCGGTGAGACCCAGTACTTC.

With regard to this clonotype: Here the CDR3 omits its conserved ending phenylalanine or tryptophan, so a read error is the likely source. CDR3 nucleotides: TGTGCCAGCAGCGGACTTGTGGATGGCTACACCTCC. It specifies CASSGLVDGYTS. The gene calls are TRBV2 and TRBJ1-2; D is unresolved. Germline lookup yields CDR1 SNHLY and CDR2 FYNNEI. Trimming cost V 6 bases and J 6 bases, with 11 bases left between them. The CDR3 loop spans 12 amino acids.

A word on this clonotype: This may be a read error: a much more frequent sequence differs by one nucleotide. The chain carries TRBV20-1 and TRBJ2-7; a possible D gene is TRBD2 (6 bases). V was clipped by 6 bases and J by 6 bases, with 18 bases between them. CDR1 and CDR2 (germline): DFQATT, SNEGSKA (reference sequence). CDR3 size: 13 residues. CDR3 coding DNA: TGCAGTGCCTTACCAGCGGGTCCGATCGAGCAGTACTTC. Translation: CSALPAGPIEQYF.

V is TRBV29-1 and J is TRBJ1-3; 8 bases map to TRBD1. From germline, CDR1 is SQVTM and CDR2 ANQGSEA. CDR3 length: 13 residues. V trimming: 1 base; J trimming: 7 bases; junction bases outside the gene matches: 3. In nucleotides, the CDR3 is TGCAGCGTTGAAGGGTACAGGGGGAACACCATATATTTT. Protein sequence: CSVEGYRGNTIYF.

CDR3 sequence reads: CASSRQRDQHF. As DNA, the CDR3 is TGTGCCAGCAGCAGACAGAGAGATCAGCATTTT. This chain uses TRBV7-2 with TRBJ1-5, with a weak D call TRBD1 (5 bases). Per germline, CDR1 SGHTA and CDR2 FQGNSA. V was clipped by 5 bases and J by 13 bases, with 12 bases between them. The CDR3 runs 11 residues.

About this clonotype itself: The junction and the germline gene differ at one end; a read error may be behind it. V usage is TRBV3-1 and J usage is TRBJ2-5; TRBD2 matches at 9 bases. Germline V lookup: CDR1 LGHDT, CDR2 YNNKEL (reference sequence). The CDR3 totals 12 residues. CDR3 sequence: CASSPLAGSSDF. CDR3 DNA sequence: TGTGCCAGCAGCCCACTAGCGGGCTCATCGGACTTC.

A word on this clonotype: Given a much more abundant clone one base away, this may be a read error. The CDR3 DNA sequence: TGTGCCATCAGTGAGTCGGGGGGGCGGGGAGCATTCTACGAGCAGTACTTC. Translated: CAISESGGRGAFYEQYF. This sequence joins TRBV10-3 and TRBJ2-7; weak D call: TRBD2 (7 bases). V shed 0 bases and J shed 3 bases, with 18 bases lying between them. The CDR3 consists of 17 residues. Per the germline V gene, CDR1 is ENHRY and CDR2 is SYGVKD.

This clonotype was picked up one time. The genes are TRBV10-3 and TRBJ2-7, with 9 nucleotides matching TRBD1. The CDR3 runs to 15 residues. The V and J ends lost 6 bases and 3 bases, in that order; junction bases with no gene match: 9. Germline CDR1 and CDR2: ENHRY and SYGVKD. For the CDR3, the DNA is TGTGCCATCAGCCTACTATCGGGACAGGGCTACGAGCAGTACTTC. It yields the protein CAISLLSGQGYEQYF.

This clonotype was seen ten or more times. J is TRBJ1-2 and V is TRBV19; 9 positions agree with TRBD1. The CDR3 has 16 amino acids. Trimming cost V 10 bases and J 6 bases; bases outside gene matches: 18. CDR1 is LNHDA and CDR2 is SQIVND in the germline V gene (reference sequence). CDR3 DNA sequence: TGTGCCACCGACAGTCCCCACAGGGGGCTTCTGGATGGCTACACCTTC. Translating it yields CATDSPHRGLLDGYTF.

This clonotype was seen only a few times. A read error is possible here, since a much larger clone lies one base away. CDR3 sequence reads: CASSIGGTGHYEQYF. In nucleotides, the CDR3 is TGTGCCAGTAGTATAGGAGGGACAGGGCACTACGAGCAGTACTTC. The genes are TRBV19 and TRBJ2-7; the match to TRBD1 covers 9 bases. Per germline, CDR1 LNHDA and CDR2 SQIVND (reference sequence). The V and J ends lost 1 base and 3 bases, in that order; junction bases with no gene match: 4. The CDR3 contains 15 residues.

This clonotype was recorded a few times. Germline is not matched at one junction end, which may reflect a read error. This chain uses TRBV10-3 with TRBJ2-7, with TRBD2 identical over 11 bases. Germline V gene lookup returns CDR1 ENHRY and CDR2 SYGVKD. The CDR3 sequence is 16 residues long. CDR3 residues: CASSPVTSGSPYEQYF. DNA of the CDR3: TGTGCCAGCAGTCCAGTTACTAGCGGGAGCCCATACGAGCAGTACTTC.

The chain links TRBV6-1 to TRBJ1-1, with D perhaps TRBD1 (5 bases). The CDR3 spans 13 residues. V was pared by 10 bases and J by 5 bases, with 17 bases between. Germline lookup yields CDR1 MNHNS and CDR2 SASEGT. As DNA, the CDR3 is TGTGCCACCCGGACACTCGCGGAGACTGAAGCTTTCTTT. As protein: CATRTLAETEAFF.